The sample holds one count of the clone carrying this T cell receptor (beta chain). What it recognizes is unknown. Separate from the roughly 670-subject first cohort, the roughly 110-subject validation cohort was the one that the donors belonged to. The data are from a study of cytomegalovirus exposure and HLA in healthy donors. Notes on the study in general: Cytomegalovirus status was reportedly diagnosed by the classifier with high sensitivity and specificity. In vitro testing confirmed a few CMV-associated chains as specific for CMV antigens.

Repertoires were generated with immunoSEQ multiplex PCR, while TCRdb's copy carries only in-frame clones and drops some. The sample lists 150,000 to 200,000 clones, around 85% occurring once. The CDR3 sequence is 14 residues long. Germline CDR1 and CDR2: SGHKS and YYEKEE (reference sequence). The V and J ends lost 2 bases and 1 base respectively, with 9 bases between them. Sequencing was done on a sample of PBMCs. The gene calls are TRBV5-5 and TRBJ1-1; D is ambiguous. This TCR was recovered from a man aged 18 to 30 in good health and CMV-seropositive. The CDR3 loop reads CASSFGYPNTEAFF. The DNA for the CDR3 is TGTGCCAGCAGCTTCGGTTACCCGAACACTGAAGCTTTCTTT. Full variable domain (missing parts from reference TRBV5-5 and TRBJ1-1): DAGVTQSPTHLIKTRGQQVTLRCSPISGHKSVSWYQQVLGQGPQFIFQYYEKEERGRGNFPDRFSARQFPNYSSELNVNALLLGDSALYLCASSFGYPNTEAFFGQGTRLTVV.